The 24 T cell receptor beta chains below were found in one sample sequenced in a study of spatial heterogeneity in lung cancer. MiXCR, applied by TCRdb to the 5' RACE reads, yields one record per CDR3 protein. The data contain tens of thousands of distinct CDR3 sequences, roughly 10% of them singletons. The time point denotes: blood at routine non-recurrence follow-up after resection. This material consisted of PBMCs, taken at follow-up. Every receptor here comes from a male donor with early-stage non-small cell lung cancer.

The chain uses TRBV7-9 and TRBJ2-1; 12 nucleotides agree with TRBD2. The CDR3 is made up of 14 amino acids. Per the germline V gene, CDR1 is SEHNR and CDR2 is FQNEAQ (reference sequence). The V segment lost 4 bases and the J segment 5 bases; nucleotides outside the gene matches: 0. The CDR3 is CASSSSGGDNEQFF. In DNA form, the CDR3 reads TGTGCCAGCAGCTCTAGCGGGGGGGACAATGAGCAGTTCTTC.

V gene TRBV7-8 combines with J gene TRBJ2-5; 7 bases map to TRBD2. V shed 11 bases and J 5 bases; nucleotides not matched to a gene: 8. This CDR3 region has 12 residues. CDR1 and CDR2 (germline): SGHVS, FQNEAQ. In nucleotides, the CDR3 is TGTGCCTTGGGAAGCGGGAAGGAGACCCAGTACTTC. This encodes CALGSGKETQYF. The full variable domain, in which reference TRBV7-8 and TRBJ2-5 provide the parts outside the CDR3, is GAGVSQSPRYKVAKRGQDVALRCDPISGHVSLFWYQQALGQGPEFLTYFQNEAQLDKSGLPSDRFFAERPEGSVSTLKIQRTQQEDSAVYLCALGSGKETQYFGPGTRLLVL.

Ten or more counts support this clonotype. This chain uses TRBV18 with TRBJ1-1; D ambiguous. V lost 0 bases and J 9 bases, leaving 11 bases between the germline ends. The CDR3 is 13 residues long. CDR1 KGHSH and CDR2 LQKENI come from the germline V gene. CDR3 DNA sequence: TGTGCCAGCTCACCACCGCTTGGGTTGAAAGCTTTCTTT. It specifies CASSPPLGLKAFF.

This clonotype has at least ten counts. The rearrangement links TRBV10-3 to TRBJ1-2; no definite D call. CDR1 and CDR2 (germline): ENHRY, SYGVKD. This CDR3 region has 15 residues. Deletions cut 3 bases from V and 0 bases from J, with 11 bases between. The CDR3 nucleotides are TGTGCCATCAGTGACGGACGGACCACTAACTATGGCTACACCTTC. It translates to CAISDGRTTNYGYTF.

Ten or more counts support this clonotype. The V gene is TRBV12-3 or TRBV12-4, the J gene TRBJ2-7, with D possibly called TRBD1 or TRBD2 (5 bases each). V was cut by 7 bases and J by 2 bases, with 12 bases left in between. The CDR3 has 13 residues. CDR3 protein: CASTGAATYEQYF. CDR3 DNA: TGTGCCAGCACCGGGGCCGCAACCTACGAGCAGTACTTC.

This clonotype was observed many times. The CDR3 DNA is TGTGCCAGCTCACCGGGAAGGGGGCTCGATCAGCCCCAGCATTTT. This encodes CASSPGRGLDQPQHF. The rearrangement links TRBV18 to TRBJ1-5; 7 bases match TRBD1. With V trimmed by 3 bases and J by 5 bases, 7 bases remained unmatched. This CDR3 contains 15 residues. Germline V gene lookup returns CDR1 KGHSH and CDR2 LQKENI.

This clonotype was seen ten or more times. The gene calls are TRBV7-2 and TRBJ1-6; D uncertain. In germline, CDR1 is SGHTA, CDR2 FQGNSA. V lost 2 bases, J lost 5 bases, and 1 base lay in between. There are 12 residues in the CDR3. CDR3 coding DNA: TGTGCCAGCAGCTTAAATAATTCACCCCTCCACTTT. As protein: CASSLNNSPLHF.

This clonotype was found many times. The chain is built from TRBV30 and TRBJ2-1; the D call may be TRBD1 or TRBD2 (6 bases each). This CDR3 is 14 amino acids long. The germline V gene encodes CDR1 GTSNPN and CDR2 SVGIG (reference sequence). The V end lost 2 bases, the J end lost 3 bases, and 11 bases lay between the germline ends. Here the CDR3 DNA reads TGTGCCTGGAGTAGGGGGGCCAGCTACAATGAGCAGTTCTTC. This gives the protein CAWSRGASYNEQFF. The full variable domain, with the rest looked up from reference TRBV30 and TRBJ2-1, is SQTIHQWPATLVQPVGSPLSLECTVEGTSNPNLYWYRQAAGRGLQLLFYSVGIGQISSEVPQNLSASRPQDRQFILSSKKLLLSDSGFYLCAWSRGASYNEQFFGPGTRLTVL.

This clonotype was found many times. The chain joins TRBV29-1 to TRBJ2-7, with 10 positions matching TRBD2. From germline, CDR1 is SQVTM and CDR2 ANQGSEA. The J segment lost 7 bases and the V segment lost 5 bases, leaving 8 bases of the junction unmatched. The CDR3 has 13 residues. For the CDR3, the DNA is TGCAGCGTTAACCTAGCGGGAGCGTTTGAGCAGTACTTC. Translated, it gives CSVNLAGAFEQYF.

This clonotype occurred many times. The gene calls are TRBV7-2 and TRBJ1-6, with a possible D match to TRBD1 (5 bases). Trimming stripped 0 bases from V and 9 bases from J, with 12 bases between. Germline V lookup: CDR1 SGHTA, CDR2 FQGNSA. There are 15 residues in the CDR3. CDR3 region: CASSLAPMGTSPLHF. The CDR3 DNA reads TGTGCCAGCAGCTTAGCACCAATGGGGACTTCACCCCTCCACTTT.

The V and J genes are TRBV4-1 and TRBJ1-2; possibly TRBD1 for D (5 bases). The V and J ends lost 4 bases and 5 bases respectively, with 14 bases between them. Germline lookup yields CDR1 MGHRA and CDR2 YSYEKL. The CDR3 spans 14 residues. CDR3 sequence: CASSPGGAPYGYTF. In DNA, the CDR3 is TGCGCCAGCAGCCCTGGAGGGGCACCTTATGGCTACACCTTC.

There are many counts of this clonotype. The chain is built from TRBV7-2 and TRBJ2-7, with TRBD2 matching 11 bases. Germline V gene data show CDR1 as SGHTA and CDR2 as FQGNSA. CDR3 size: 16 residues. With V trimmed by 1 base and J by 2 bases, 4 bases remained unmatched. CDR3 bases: TGTGCCAGCAGCTTAGTGGCACTAGCGGGAGCCTACGAGCAGTACTTC. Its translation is CASSLVALAGAYEQYF.

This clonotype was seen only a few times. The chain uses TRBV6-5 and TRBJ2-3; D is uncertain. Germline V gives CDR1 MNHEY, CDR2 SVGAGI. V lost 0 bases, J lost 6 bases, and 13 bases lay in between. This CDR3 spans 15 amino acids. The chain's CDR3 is CASSYSGIGYDTQYF. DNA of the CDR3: TGTGCCAGCAGTTACTCGGGGATCGGATACGATACGCAGTATTTT.

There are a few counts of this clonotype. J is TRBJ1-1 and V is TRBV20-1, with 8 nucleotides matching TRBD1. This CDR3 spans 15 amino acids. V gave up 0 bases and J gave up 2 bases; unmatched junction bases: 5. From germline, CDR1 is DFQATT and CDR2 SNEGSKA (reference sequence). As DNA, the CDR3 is TGCAGTGCTAGAGATTCCGGACAGGGCAACACTGAAGCTTTCTTT. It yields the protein CSARDSGQGNTEAFF.

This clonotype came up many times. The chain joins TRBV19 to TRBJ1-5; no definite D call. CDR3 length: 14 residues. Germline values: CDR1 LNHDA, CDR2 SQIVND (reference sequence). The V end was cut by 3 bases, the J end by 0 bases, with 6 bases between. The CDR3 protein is CASSMKNSNQPQHF. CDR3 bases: TGTGCCAGTAGTATGAAAAATAGCAATCAGCCCCAGCATTTT.

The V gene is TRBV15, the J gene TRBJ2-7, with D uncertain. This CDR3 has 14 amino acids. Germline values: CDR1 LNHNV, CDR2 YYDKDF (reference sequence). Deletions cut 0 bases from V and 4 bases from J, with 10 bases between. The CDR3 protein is CATSRDPSAYEQYF. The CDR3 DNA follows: TGTGCCACCAGCAGAGATCCGTCCGCTTACGAGCAGTACTTC.

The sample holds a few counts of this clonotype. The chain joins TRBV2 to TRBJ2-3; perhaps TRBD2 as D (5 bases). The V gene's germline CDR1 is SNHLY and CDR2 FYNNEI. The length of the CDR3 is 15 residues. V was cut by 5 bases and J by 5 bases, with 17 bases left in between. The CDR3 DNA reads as TGTGCCAGCAGTCGTTCCCGGGGTTCAGAAGATACGCAGTATTTT. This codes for CASSRSRGSEDTQYF.

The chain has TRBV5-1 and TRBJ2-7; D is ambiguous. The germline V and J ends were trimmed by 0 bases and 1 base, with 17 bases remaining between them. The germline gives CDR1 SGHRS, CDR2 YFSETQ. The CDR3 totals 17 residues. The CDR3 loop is CASSLDLQDAYSYEQYF. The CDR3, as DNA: TGCGCCAGCAGCTTGGATCTCCAGGACGCGTATTCCTACGAGCAGTACTTC.

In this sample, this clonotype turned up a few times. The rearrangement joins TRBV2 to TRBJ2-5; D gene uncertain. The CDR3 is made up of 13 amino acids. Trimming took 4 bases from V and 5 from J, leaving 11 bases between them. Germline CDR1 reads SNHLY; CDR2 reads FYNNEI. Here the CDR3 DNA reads TGTGCCAGCAGTGCGGATCTGAGGGAGACCCAGTACTTC. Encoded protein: CASSADLRETQYF.

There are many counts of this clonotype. The DNA for the CDR3 is TGTGCCAGCAGCTTAACGGGGACTGAAGCTTTCTTT. It encodes CASSLTGTEAFF. The gene calls are TRBV7-2 and TRBJ1-1; D not resolved. Trimming removed 2 bases from V and 5 bases from J, with 6 bases in between. CDR1 SGHTA and CDR2 FQGNSA come from the germline V gene. This CDR3 is 12 amino acids long. Looking up the rest from reference TRBV7-2 and TRBJ1-1 gives the full variable domain: GAGVSQSPSNKVTEKGKDVELRCDPISGHTALYWYRQSLGQGLEFLIYFQGNSAPDKSGLPSDRFSAERTGGSVSTLTIQRTQQEDSAVYLCASSLTGTEAFFGQGTRLTVV.

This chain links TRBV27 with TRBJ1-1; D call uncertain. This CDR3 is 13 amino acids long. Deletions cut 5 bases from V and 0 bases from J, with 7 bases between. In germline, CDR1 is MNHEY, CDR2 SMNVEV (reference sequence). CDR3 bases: TGTGCCAGCAGTAAAAACATGAACACTGAAGCTTTCTTT. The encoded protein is CASSKNMNTEAFF.

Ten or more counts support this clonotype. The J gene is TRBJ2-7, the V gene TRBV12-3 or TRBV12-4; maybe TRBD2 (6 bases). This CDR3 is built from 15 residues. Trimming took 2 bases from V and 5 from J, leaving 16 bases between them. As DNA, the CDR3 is TGTGCCAGCAGTTTAAGGCAGGGCGGGAACGACGAGCAGTACTTC. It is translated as CASSLRQGGNDEQYF.

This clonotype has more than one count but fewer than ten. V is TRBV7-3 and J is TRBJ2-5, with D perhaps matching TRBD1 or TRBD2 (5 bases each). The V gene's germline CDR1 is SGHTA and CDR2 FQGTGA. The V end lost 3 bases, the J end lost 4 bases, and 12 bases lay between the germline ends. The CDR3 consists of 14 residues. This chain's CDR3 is CASSFSGTGETQYF. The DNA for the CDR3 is TGTGCCAGCAGCTTTTCCGGGACCGGAGAGACCCAGTACTTC.

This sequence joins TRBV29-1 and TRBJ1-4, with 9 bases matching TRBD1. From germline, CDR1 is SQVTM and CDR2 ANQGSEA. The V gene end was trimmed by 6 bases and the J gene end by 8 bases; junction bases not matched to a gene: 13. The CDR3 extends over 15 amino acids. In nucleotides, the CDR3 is TGCAGCGTCGCATACTCCGGGACAGGGTCGGAAAAACTGTTTTTT. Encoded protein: CSVAYSGTGSEKLFF.